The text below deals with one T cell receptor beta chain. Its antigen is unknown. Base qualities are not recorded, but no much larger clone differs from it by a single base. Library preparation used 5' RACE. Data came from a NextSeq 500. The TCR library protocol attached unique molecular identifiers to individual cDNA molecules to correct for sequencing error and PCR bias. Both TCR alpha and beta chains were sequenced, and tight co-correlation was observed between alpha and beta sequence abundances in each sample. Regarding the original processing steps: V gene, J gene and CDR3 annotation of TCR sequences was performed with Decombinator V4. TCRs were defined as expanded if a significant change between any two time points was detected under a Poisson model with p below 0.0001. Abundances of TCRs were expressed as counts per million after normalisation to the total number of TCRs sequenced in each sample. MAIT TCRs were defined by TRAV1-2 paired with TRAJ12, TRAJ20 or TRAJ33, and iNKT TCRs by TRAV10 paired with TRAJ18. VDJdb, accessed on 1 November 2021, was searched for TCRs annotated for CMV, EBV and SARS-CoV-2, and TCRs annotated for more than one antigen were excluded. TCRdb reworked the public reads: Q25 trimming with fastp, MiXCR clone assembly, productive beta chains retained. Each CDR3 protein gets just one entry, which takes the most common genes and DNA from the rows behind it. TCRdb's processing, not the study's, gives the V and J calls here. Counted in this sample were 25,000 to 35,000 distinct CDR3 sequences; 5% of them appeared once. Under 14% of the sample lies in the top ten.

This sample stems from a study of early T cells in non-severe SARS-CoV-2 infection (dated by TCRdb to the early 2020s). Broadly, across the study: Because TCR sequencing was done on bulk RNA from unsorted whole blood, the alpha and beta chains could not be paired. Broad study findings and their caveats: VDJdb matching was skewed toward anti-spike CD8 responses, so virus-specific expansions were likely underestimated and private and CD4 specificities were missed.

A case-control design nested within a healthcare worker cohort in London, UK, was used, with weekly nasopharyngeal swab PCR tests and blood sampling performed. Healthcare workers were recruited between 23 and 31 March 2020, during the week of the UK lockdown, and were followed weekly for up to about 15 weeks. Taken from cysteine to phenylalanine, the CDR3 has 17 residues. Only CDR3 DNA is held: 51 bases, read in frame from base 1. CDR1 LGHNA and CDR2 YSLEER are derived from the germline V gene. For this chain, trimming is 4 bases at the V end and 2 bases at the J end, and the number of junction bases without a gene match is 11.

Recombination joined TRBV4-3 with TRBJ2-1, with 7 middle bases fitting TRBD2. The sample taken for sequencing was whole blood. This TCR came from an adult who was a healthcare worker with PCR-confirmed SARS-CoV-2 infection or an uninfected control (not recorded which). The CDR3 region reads CASSPYLGGRPYNEQFF. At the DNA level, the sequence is TGCGCCAGCAGCCCCTATCTCGGCGGGAGACCCTACAATGAGCAGTTCTTC.